This is a list of T cell receptor beta chains from one sample in a study of blood T cell repertoires in COVID-19. This table comes from immunoSEQ multiplex PCR, and its TCRdb copy is limited to in-frame clones, with some not included. The sample records some 380,000 clones, 81% being singletons. The source material was peripheral blood. The source of these receptors is a human donor with acute or convalescent COVID-19. The donor label of this sample is uncertain. Each CDR3 is given with its conserved first and last residue. Fields, in order: clone size, J gene, D gene, CDR3 length, V gene, CDR3 DNA, CDR3 protein. D genes are given only for firm matches. Clone size is shown for a subset of rows, as once, few, many or a class of expanded clone.

NA,TRBJ2-1,NA,13,TRBV11-2,TGTGCCAGCAGCTTAGTTCTATACAATGAGCAGTTCTTC,CASSLVLYNEQFF
NA,TRBJ2-1,TRBD2,15,TRBV18,TGTGCCAGCTCATTTTGGAGCGGGAGGGCCGTTGAGCAGTTCTTC,CASSFWSGRAVEQFF
NA,TRBJ1-6,NA,17,TRBV19,TGTGCCAGTAGTATAACGAGGGTCGCAGGATATAATTCACCCCTCCACTTT,CASSITRVAGYNSPLHF
NA,TRBJ2-7,TRBD1,16,TRBV29-1,TGCAGCGTTGAAGTGGGACCGGGACAGGCTTTCTACGAGCAGTACTTC,CSVEVGPGQAFYEQYF
NA,TRBJ2-2,TRBD1,16,TRBV5-1,TGCGCCAGCAGCTTAACGACAGGGTCGAACACCGGGGAGCTGTTTTTT,CASSLTTGSNTGELFF
NA,TRBJ1-4,TRBD1,15,TRBV18,TGTGCCAGCTCACCCATGGGACAGTTAGGTGAAAAACTGTTTTTT,CASSPMGQLGEKLFF
NA,TRBJ1-4,TRBD1,14,TRBV7-2,TGTGCCAGCAGCTTCGGGACAGGGGGTGAAAAACTGTTTTTT,CASSFGTGGEKLFF
NA,TRBJ2-7,NA,14,TRBV7-9,TGTGCCAGCAGCCCATACAGGGTTTCCAACGAGCAGTACTTC,CASSPYRVSNEQYF
NA,TRBJ1-3,NA,12,TRBV30,TGTGCCTGGAGTGATACAGACATTCTTGGATATTTT,CAWSDTDILGYF
NA,TRBJ2-1,TRBD2,13,TRBV10-3,TGTGCCACCGGGACTAGCGTATACAATGAGCAGTTCTTC,CATGTSVYNEQFF
NA,TRBJ1-2,TRBD1,13,TRBV10-3,TGTGCCATCAGTCCACAGGGGAGGTATGGCTACACCTTC,CAISPQGRYGYTF
NA,TRBJ1-5,NA,16,TRBV27,TGTGCCAGCAGTGCTGAAGGGGTTTCGTTCGGTCAGCCCCAGCATTTT,CASSAEGVSFGQPQHF
NA,TRBJ1-5,NA,13,TRBV12-3/TRBV12-4,TGTGCCAGCAGGAACAACGGGGGGCCGCCCCAGCATTTT,CASRNNGGPPQHF
NA,TRBJ2-5,NA,15,TRBV5-4,TGTGCCAGCAACCTAGGGGTGTTCGGCCAAGAGACCCAGTACTTC,CASNLGVFGQETQYF
NA,TRBJ2-3,NA,16,TRBV19,TGTGCCAGTAGTGATACTCTAGTGGGGGGTCTCGATACGCAGTATTTT,CASSDTLVGGLDTQYF
NA,TRBJ2-4,TRBD1,17,TRBV27,TGTGCCAGCAGAAGCCTTGGACAGGGCTTAGCCAAAAACATTCAGTACTTC,CASRSLGQGLAKNIQYF
NA,TRBJ1-2,NA,11,TRBV20-1,TGCAGTGCCCCCTTTTTGTATGGCTACACCTTC,CSAPFLYGYTF
NA,TRBJ2-7,NA,13,TRBV11-3,TGTGCCAGCAGCTTAGCAGCGACCTACGAGCAGTACTTC,CASSLAATYEQYF
once,TRBJ2-1,TRBD2,18,TRBV12-5,TGTGCTAGTGGCCGCTCGGGACTAGCGGGAGGTCTATACAATGAGCAGTTCTTC,CASGRSGLAGGLYNEQFF
NA,TRBJ1-5,TRBD1,13,TRBV30,TGTGCCTGGACGGGACAGAACAATCAGCCCCAGCATTTT,CAWTGQNNQPQHF
NA,TRBJ2-3,TRBD1,13,TRBV2,TGTGCCAGCAGAAGGACAGGGGCTGATACGCAGTATTTT,CASRRTGADTQYF
once,TRBJ2-7,NA,14,TRBV7-2,TGTGCCAGCAACCTAATTACTTCTGGCTACGAGCAGTACTTC,CASNLITSGYEQYF
NA,TRBJ1-6,TRBD1,14,TRBV25-1,TGTGCCAGCAGTGAGACAGGGGGTAATTCACCCCTCCACTTT,CASSETGGNSPLHF
NA,TRBJ2-3,TRBD2,14,TRBV7-2,TGTGCCAGCAGCCCGGGGGGGGGCGTAGATACGCAGTATTTT,CASSPGGGVDTQYF
NA,TRBJ2-7,TRBD1,15,TRBV6-2/TRBV6-3,TGTGCCAGCAGTTACATGGGACAGGGAACCTACGAGCAGTACTTC,CASSYMGQGTYEQYF
few,TRBJ1-4,TRBD1,13,TRBV29-1,TGCAGCGTTTCCGGGACAGGCCCGGGAAAACTGTTTTTT,CSVSGTGPGKLFF
NA,TRBJ1-1,NA,12,TRBV28,TGTGCCAGCACCCAAACCCAGACTGAAGCTTTCTTT,CASTQTQTEAFF
NA,TRBJ2-7,NA,13,TRBV5-1,TGCGCCAGCAGCTTATCCGGTACCTACGAGCAGTACTTC,CASSLSGTYEQYF
NA,TRBJ2-5,NA,14,TRBV24-1,TGTGCCACCAGTGATCGACGGAGCCAAGAGACCCAGTACTTC,CATSDRRSQETQYF
NA,TRBJ1-4,NA,15,TRBV28,TGTGCCAGCAGCGCCGAGGGGGCAACTAATGAAAAACTGTTTTTT,CASSAEGATNEKLFF
NA,TRBJ1-5,NA,15,TRBV19,TGTGCCAGTAGTATAAGGACAGCGCCCCGGGAGCCCCAGCATTTT,CASSIRTAPREPQHF
NA,TRBJ2-1,TRBD1,17,TRBV6-1,TGTGCCAGCAGTGCGGTAAGGCAGGGGGCATCCTACAATGAGCAGTTCTTC,CASSAVRQGASYNEQFF
NA,TRBJ1-2,TRBD1,15,TRBV28,TGTGCCAGCAGACCCGGGACAGAGATAGTCTATGGCTACACCTTC,CASRPGTEIVYGYTF
NA,TRBJ2-1,TRBD2,15,TRBV2,TGTGCCAGCACCCGACTAGCGGGAGTGTTAAATGAGCAGTTCTTC,CASTRLAGVLNEQFF
few,TRBJ1-4,NA,11,TRBV20-1,TGCAGTGTTACAGGCCGTGAAAAACTGTTTTTT,CSVTGREKLFF
NA,TRBJ1-5,NA,15,TRBV6-2/TRBV6-3,TGTGCCAGCAGTTACTTCTCGGGGAACAATCAGCCCCAGCATTTT,CASSYFSGNNQPQHF
NA,TRBJ1-2,NA,14,TRBV5-1,TGCGCCAGCAGAGGACAGCCTGCTAACTATGGCTACACCTTC,CASRGQPANYGYTF
NA,TRBJ1-2,NA,11,TRBV12-3/TRBV12-4,TGTGCCAGCAGTTTTGGTTACAGGATTCTCTTC,CASSFGYRILF
NA,TRBJ2-4,TRBD1,14,TRBV18,TGTGCCAGCTCACCATCAGGGACAGGGAACATTCAGTACTTC,CASSPSGTGNIQYF